One T cell receptor beta chain is described in this entry. No antigen is known for it. Deletions cut 5 bases from V and 0 bases from J, with 11 bases between. The germline V gene encodes CDR1 MNHNY and CDR2 SVGAGI (reference sequence). The CDR3 consists of 14 residues. Generated by immunoSEQ multiplex PCR, the TCRdb table keeps only in-frame clones and is missing some. Here the sample spans tens of thousands of clones, about 85% being singletons. This record comes from a study of T cells in localized non-small cell lung cancer. Study-wide results and caveats: Appearing in adjacent lung were a median approximately 60 of the top 100 tumor clones.

The V call is TRBV6-6, the J call TRBJ2-7; D may correspond to TRBD1 or TRBD2 (5 bases each). The material was peripheral blood, obtained before any cancer treatment. The clonotype comes from a female donor over 55 with stage II squamous cell lung carcinoma. CDR3 loop: CASSPAGGSYEQYF. CDR3 bases: TGTGCCAGCAGTCCCGCTGGGGGCTCCTACGAGCAGTACTTC.